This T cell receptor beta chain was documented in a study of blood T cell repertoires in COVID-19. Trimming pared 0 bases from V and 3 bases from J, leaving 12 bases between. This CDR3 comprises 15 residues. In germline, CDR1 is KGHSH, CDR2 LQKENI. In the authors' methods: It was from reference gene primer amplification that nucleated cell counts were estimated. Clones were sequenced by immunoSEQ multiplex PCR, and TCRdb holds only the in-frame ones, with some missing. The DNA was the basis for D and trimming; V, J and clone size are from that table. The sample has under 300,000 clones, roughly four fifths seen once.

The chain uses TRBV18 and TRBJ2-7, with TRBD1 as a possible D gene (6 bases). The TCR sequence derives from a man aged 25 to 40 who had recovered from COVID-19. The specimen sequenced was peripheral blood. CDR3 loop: CASSPPLGAYYEQYF. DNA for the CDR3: TGTGCCAGCTCACCACCCCTGGGGGCCTACTACGAGCAGTACTTC.